This TCR beta chain appears in the sequencing data of a study of blood T cell repertoires in COVID-19. Across the whole study: The origin of the acute and convalescent COVID-19 samples was the United States, Italy and Spain.

Some clones are missing from TCRdb's copy, which holds only in-frame ones; the method was immunoSEQ multiplex PCR. In the table there are around 190,000 clones, around 76% of which are singletons. CDR1 and CDR2 from the germline V gene are PRHDT and FYEKMQ (reference sequence). CDR3 length equals 15 residues. V lost 3 bases to trimming and J lost 2 bases; unmatched junction nucleotides: 4. Sequenced input: peripheral blood. The chain combines TRBV13 with TRBJ1-1; TRBD1 aligns across 9 bases. The TCR comes from a woman aged 50 to 60 with active or convalescent COVID-19. The CDR3 coding sequence is TGTGCCAGCAGCTTGGGACAGGGAGGTAACACTGAAGCTTTCTTT. This codes for CASSLGQGGNTEAFF.